The sequence of this T cell receptor (beta chain) was determined in a study of patients and donors after allogeneic stem cell transplantation. The CDR3 runs to 17 residues. The V gene end was trimmed by 6 bases and the J gene end by 6 bases; junction bases not matched to a gene: 14. Germline V gives CDR1 SEHNR, CDR2 FQNEAQ (reference sequence). One entry per CDR3 protein results from TCRdb running MiXCR on the RT-PCR reads. The sample has roughly 9,400 distinct CDR3 sequences, roughly 6.4% seen once. The sequenced sample was blood, either unsorted or a sorted T cell fraction (not recorded which). The sequence was collected from a human donor who was either an allogeneic HSCT recipient or a stem cell or donor lymphocyte infusion donor (not recorded which). It is not recorded whose cells these are; they may come from a transplant donor. This chain joins TRBV7-9 and TRBJ2-1; TRBD2 matches 10 bases. The CDR3 is CASRQIFGLADTNEQFF. The CDR3 bases are TGTGCCAGCAGGCAAATCTTTGGACTAGCGGATACCAATGAGCAGTTCTTC.